Reported below is one T cell receptor beta chain. What this receptor recognizes is not known. Base quality data are lacking; no much larger clone is found one base away. The same CDR3 also results from other DNA sequences found in this sample. These data are taken from a study of T cell responses to AZD1222 COVID-19 vaccine (dated by TCRdb to the early 2020s). For the study in its entirety: A total of over 230 trial participants underwent TCR sequencing, of whom about 210 received two doses of AZD1222 and approximately 25 received two doses of the MenACWY control vaccine. Enrollment into the trials was organized by age into subgroups of 18-55, 56-69 and 70-plus years, and those subgroups contained roughly 160, 29 and 62 TCR-sequenced participants, respectively.

The CDR3 regions of human TCRbeta chains were analyzed by immunosequencing. For the original study's pipeline: Repertoire TCRs were checked for matches against a reference library of SARS-CoV-2-specific TCRs that had been generated using the MIRA antigen-specificity platform. Breadth was defined as the fraction of unique TCRs that were SARS-CoV-2-associated. Depth was defined as the fraction of total T cells that were SARS-CoV-2-associated. Each spike-specific TCR was assigned to its reactive spike region and to a CD4 or CD8 class using the MIRA data. Log10-transformed breadth and depth values were compared by one-way ANOVA with Sidak's multiple comparisons tests. TCRdb limited this immuneACCESS table to in-frame rearrangements with V and J called. A share of clones is missing; checked studies link under half to unresolved V genes, and the rest is unexplained. V and J calls and clone size are copied from that table; D and trimming were computed from the DNA. The sample profile shows around 120,000 clones; 87% of them were found once. The ten largest account for roughly 2.5% of the sample.

Cut back by 0 bases and 3 bases, the V and J ends lie 4 bases apart. The germline V gene gives CDR1 as SGHRS and CDR2 as YFSETQ. The CDR3 numbers 12 residues from cysteine through phenylalanine. Kept here is only the CDR3 DNA, which spans 36 bases and is read in frame from base 1. Explained via the paper, the time point label denotes: about 28 days (+/-7) after the second vaccine dose. AZD1222 recipients whose second dose came at about 4 weeks and those whose second dose came at about 12 weeks were combined into one group, since spike-specific TCR depth and breadth did not differ between the two schedules. Vaccinee samples came from UK trials COV001 and COV002, including a single-blind randomized controlled phase 2/3 trial of AZD1222 (ChAdOx1 nCoV-19) in healthy adults. Trial participant PBMC samples were collected at day 0 and day 28 after the second dose for TCRbeta chain sequencing. Beyond this particular receptor, the publication reports: Because no day 14 peak-response samples were available, repertoires were characterized only after the peak T cell response. CD4 TCRs associated with the vaccine covered the entire spike protein, and the dominant responses were in regions 160-218 and 743-854. Reportedly, close to half of the unique spike-specific TCRs recognized epitopes lying outside the regions that are mutated in the B.1.351 and B.1.1.7 variants. In the small 56-69-year group, the increase in depth fell short of significance, most likely because of low power. Participants were mostly white British and included more females than males, and it was suggested by the authors that clonal diversity may have been underestimated. After two AZD1222 doses, spike-specific TCR breadth and depth were significantly higher than at day 0 and than in MenACWY recipients. Conclusions about previously exposed vaccinees were limited because only six AZD1222 recipients were SARS-CoV-2 seropositive at baseline.

The chain links TRBV5-1 with TRBJ2-7, with the D gene call left open. This material consisted of peripheral blood, taken 28 days after the second AZD1222 dose. This receptor was obtained from an adult who received the AZD1222 COVID-19 vaccine. The CDR3 sequence is CASSLEGYEQYF. The nucleotides are TGCGCCAGCAGCTTGGAAGGCTACGAGCAGTACTTC.